This T cell receptor beta chain was recovered during a study of cytomegalovirus exposure and HLA in healthy donors. Measured with immunoSEQ multiplex PCR; TCRdb has only the in-frame clones, and not every one. The data show more than 300,000 clones, around 86% seen once. In regard to this clone: No antigen is known for it.

Trimming stripped 0 bases from V and 2 bases from J, with 11 bases between. The CDR3 is 16 residues long. The germline gives CDR1 SGHDN, CDR2 FVKESK. Broader study findings: The tendency of first-cohort TCR clusters to co-occur in the roughly 130 validation repertoires was the finding of a later analysis. There were 160 or so TCR beta chains listed as cytomegalovirus-associated. The classifier was said to identify cytomegalovirus status with high specificity and sensitivity.

The sample taken for sequencing was PBMCs. This sequence was found in a woman younger than 30 in good health and CMV-seronegative. V is TRBV14 and J is TRBJ2-1; D remains unclear. The CDR3 protein is CASSQEYGEPYNEQFF. The CDR3 region has the DNA TGTGCCAGCAGCCAAGAGTACGGAGAACCCTACAATGAGCAGTTCTTC.